The rows below give T cell receptor beta chains drawn from one sample of a study of T cell responses to AZD1222 COVID-19 vaccine. Assay used: immunoSEQ multiplex PCR; TCRdb lists only in-frame clones, some missing. The data contain tens of thousands of clones, approximately 86% of them singletons. The sample consisted of peripheral blood, taken on day 0 of MenACWY control vaccination. The receptors originated from an adult in good health. Each CDR3 is given with its conserved first and last residue. A D gene is named only where the DNA matches it firmly. Rows may omit the clone size; those that give it use once, few, many or a size class.

d_call	clone_size	v_call	j_call	cdr3_nt	cdr3_aa
.	once	TRBV4-2	TRBJ2-1	TGTGCCAGCAGCCAAGGTAGAGGGATGTACAATGAGCAGTTCTTC	CASSQGRGMYNEQFF
TRBD1	.	TRBV5-4	TRBJ1-4	TGTGCCAGCAGCCCCGGGACAGCCGAGGAAAAACTGTTTTTT	CASSPGTAEEKLFF
TRBD2	.	TRBV7-2	TRBJ2-5	TGTGCCAGCAGCTTTAGCCCGGGAGGAGGCCAAGAGACCCAGTACTTC	CASSFSPGGGQETQYF
.	.	TRBV25-1	TRBJ1-2	TGTGCCAGCAGTGAGGGTACCGAGCCTCCGTATGGCTACACCTTC	CASSEGTEPPYGYTF
TRBD2	.	TRBV15	TRBJ2-2	TGTGCCACCAGCGTTCGACTAGCGGAGACCGGGGAGCTGTTTTTT	CATSVRLAETGELFF
.	.	TRBV9	TRBJ2-1	TGTGCCAGCAGCGTAAATTTACAGGATGAGCAGTTCTTC	CASSVNLQDEQFF
.	once	TRBV20-1	TRBJ1-4	TGCAGTGCTAGTCGACAGATTAATGAAAAACTGTTTTTT	CSASRQINEKLFF
.	.	TRBV4-3	TRBJ2-3	TGCGCCAGCAGCCAAGGGTCACAAGCAGATACGCAGTATTTT	CASSQGSQADTQYF
.	.	TRBV6-6	TRBJ1-5	TGTGCCAGCAGTTACGACAGGACAGACCAGCCCCAGCATTTT	CASSYDRTDQPQHF
.	.	TRBV14	TRBJ2-6	TGTGCCAGCAGCCAAGATAGGACAGCTATCTCTGGGGCCAACGTCCTGACTTTC	CASSQDRTAISGANVLTF
.	.	TRBV9	TRBJ2-5	TGTGCCAGCAGCGTAGCTACAGGCGGATCCCAAGAGACCCAGTACTTC	CASSVATGGSQETQYF
.	.	TRBV6-2/TRBV6-3	TRBJ1-5	TGTGCCAGCAGTTACCCTAATAGCAATCAGCCCCAGCATTTT	CASSYPNSNQPQHF
TRBD2	.	TRBV6-5	TRBJ2-1	TGTGCCAGCTCGCGGCTAGCGGGGGGGGATGAGCAGTTCTTC	CASSRLAGGDEQFF
TRBD1	.	TRBV4-2	TRBJ2-5	TGTGCCAGCAGCCATGCCCCACGGACAGGGGGAGGTGAGACCCAGTACTTC	CASSHAPRTGGGETQYF
TRBD1	.	TRBV27	TRBJ1-6	TGTGCCAGCAGTCCCCGGGGGGGACAGGGCTCCTATAATTCACCCCTCCACTTT	CASSPRGGQGSYNSPLHF
.	.	TRBV30	TRBJ2-1	TGTGCCTGGATTGTAAATGGATTACCGTTAAATGAGCAGTTCTTC	CAWIVNGLPLNEQFF
.	.	TRBV2	TRBJ2-7	TGTGCCAGCAGGCTTACCTACGAGCAGTACTTC	CASRLTYEQYF